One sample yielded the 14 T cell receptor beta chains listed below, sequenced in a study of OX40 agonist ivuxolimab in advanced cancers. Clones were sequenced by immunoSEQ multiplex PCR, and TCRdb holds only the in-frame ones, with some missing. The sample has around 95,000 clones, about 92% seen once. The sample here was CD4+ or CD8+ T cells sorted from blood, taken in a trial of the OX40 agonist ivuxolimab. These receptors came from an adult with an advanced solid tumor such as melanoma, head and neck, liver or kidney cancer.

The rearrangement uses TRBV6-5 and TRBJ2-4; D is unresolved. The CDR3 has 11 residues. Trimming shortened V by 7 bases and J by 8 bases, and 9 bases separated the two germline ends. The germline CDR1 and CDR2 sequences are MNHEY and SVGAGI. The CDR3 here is CASTQVDIQYF. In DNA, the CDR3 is TGTGCCAGCACCCAGGTGGACATTCAGTACTTC.

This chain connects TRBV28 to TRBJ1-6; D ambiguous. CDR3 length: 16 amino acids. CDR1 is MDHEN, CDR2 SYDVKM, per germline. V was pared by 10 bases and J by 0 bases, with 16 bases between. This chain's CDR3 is CATRTAFSSYNSPLHF. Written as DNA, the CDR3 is TGTGCCACCCGGACGGCCTTCAGCTCCTATAATTCACCCCTCCACTTT.

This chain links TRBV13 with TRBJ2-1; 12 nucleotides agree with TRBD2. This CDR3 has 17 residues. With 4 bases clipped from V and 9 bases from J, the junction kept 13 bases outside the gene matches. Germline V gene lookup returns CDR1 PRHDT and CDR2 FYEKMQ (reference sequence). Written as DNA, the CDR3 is TGTGCCAGCAGCTCAACTCTAGCGGGAGGGCCGGAGATTGAGCAGTTCTTC. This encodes CASSSTLAGGPEIEQFF.

CDR3 loop: CAWTGRSSYNSPLHF. Written as DNA, the CDR3 is TGTGCCTGGACTGGGAGGAGCTCCTATAATTCACCCCTCCACTTT. The J gene is TRBJ1-6, the V gene TRBV30; D uncertain. Trimming removed 4 bases from V and 0 bases from J, with 10 bases in between. This CDR3 has 15 amino acids. Germline V gene lookup returns CDR1 GTSNPN and CDR2 SVGIG (reference sequence).

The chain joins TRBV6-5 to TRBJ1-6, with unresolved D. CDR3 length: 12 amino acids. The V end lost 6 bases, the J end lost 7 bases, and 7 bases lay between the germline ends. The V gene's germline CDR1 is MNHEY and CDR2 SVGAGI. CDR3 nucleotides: TGTGCCAGCAGCCCGCCGAATTCACCCCTCCACTTT. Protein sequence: CASSPPNSPLHF.

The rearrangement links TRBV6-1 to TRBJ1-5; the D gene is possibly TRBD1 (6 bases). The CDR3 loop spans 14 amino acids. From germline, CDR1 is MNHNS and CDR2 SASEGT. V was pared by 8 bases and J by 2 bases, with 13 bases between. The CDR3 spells CASPSPGGNQPQHF. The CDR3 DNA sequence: TGTGCCAGCCCTTCTCCAGGGGGCAATCAGCCCCAGCATTTT.

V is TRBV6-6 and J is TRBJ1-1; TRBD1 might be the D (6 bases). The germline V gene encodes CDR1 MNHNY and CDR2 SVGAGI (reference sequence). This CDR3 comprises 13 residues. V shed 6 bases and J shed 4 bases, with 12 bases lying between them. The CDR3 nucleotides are TGTGCCAGCAGACAACAGGGTGGCACTGAAGCTTTCTTT. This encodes CASRQQGGTEAFF.

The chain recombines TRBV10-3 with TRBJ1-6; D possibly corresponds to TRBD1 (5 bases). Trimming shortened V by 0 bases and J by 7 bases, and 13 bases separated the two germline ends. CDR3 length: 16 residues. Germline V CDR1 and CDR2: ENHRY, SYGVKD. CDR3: CAISESGGFGNSPLHF. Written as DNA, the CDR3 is TGTGCCATCAGTGAGTCGGGGGGGTTCGGAAATTCACCCCTCCACTTT.

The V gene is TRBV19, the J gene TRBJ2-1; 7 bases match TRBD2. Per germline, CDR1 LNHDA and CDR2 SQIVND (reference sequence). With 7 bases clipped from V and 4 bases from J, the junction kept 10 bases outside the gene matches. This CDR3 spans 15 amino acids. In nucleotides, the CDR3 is TGTGCCAGTAAAGGGGCTAGCGGAACATACAATGAGCAGTTCTTC. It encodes CASKGASGTYNEQFF.

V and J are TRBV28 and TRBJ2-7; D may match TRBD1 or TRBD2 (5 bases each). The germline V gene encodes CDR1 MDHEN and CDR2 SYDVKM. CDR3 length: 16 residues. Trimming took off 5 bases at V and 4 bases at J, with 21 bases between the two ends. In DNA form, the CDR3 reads TGTGCCAGCAGTGGGGGTGTCGGGGTAACCTGGTACGAGCAGTACTTC. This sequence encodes CASSGGVGVTWYEQYF. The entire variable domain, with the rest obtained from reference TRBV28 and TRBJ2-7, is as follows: DVKVTQSSRYLVKRTGEKVFLECVQDMDHENMFWYRQDPGLGLRLIYFSYDVKMKEKGDIPEGYSVSREKKERFSLILESASTNQTSMYLCASSGGVGVTWYEQYFGPGTRLTVT.

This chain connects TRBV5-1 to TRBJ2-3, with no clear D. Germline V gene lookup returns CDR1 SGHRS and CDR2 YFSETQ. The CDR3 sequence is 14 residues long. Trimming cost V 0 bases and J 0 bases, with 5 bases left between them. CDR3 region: CASSLAGSTDTQYF. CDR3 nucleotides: TGCGCCAGCAGCTTGGCCGGAAGCACAGATACGCAGTATTTT. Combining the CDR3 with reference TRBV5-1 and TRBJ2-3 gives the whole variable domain KAGVTQTPRYLIKTRGQQVTLSCSPISGHRSVSWYQQTPGQGLQFLFEYFSETQRNKGNFPGRFSGRQFSNSRSEMNVSTLELGDSALYLCASSLAGSTDTQYFGPGTRLTVL.

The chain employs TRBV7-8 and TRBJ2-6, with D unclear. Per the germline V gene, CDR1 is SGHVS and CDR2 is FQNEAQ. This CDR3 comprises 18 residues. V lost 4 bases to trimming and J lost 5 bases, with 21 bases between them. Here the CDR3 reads CASSCLGFPQSRANVLTF. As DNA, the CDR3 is TGTGCCAGCAGCTGCCTCGGGTTCCCACAAAGTCGGGCCAACGTCCTGACTTTC. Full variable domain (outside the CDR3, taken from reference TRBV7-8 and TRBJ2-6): GAGVSQSPRYKVAKRGQDVALRCDPISGHVSLFWYQQALGQGPEFLTYFQNEAQLDKSGLPSDRFFAERPEGSVSTLKIQRTQQEDSAVYLCASSCLGFPQSRANVLTFGAGSRLTVL.

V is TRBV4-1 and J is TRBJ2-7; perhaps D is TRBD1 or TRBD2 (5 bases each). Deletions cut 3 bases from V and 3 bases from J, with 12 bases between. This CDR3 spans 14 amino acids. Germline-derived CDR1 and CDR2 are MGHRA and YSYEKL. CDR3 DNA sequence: TGCGCCAGCAGCCAGGCCGGGACCTACTACGAGCAGTACTTC. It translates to CASSQAGTYYEQYF.

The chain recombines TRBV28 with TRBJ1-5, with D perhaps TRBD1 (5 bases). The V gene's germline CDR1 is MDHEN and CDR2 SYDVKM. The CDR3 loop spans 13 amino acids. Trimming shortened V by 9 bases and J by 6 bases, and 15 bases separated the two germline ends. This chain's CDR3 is CASGGAMVQPQHF. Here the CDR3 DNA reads TGTGCCAGTGGCGGGGCGATGGTTCAGCCCCAGCATTTT.